This TCR beta chain was captured by sequencing in a study of Ad26.COV2.S vaccination and SARS-CoV-2 variants. Treatment denoted: 15 to 20 received Ad26.COV2.S at low or high dose, single or two shots; roughly five received placebo; per-sample allocation not given. Samples came from day 63 after the first vaccine or placebo injection. Data came from immunoSEQ multiplex PCR; TCRdb stores just in-frame clones and leaves some out. The sample has some 300,000 clones; around 83% are singletons. The TCR originated in a person aged 18 to 65 who received the Ad26.COV2.S COVID-19 vaccine or a placebo. This specimen was peripheral blood, taken in a trial of Ad26.COV2.S vaccine versus placebo.

The DNA for the CDR3 is TGTGCCTGGAGTGGTCAGGGCCTAGGTGTTGTCGGCTACACCTTC. The encoded protein is CAWSGQGLGVVGYTF. The chain carries TRBV30 and TRBJ1-2; D is possibly TRBD1 (5 bases). Germline assignment: CDR1 GTSNPN and CDR2 SVGIG (reference sequence). The CDR3 is 15 residues long. The germline V and J ends were trimmed by 1 base and 8 bases, with 20 bases remaining between them.